This entry describes one T cell receptor beta chain. The sample originates from a study of T cell changes during pregnancy in multiple sclerosis. CDR1 is SEHNR, CDR2 FQNEAQ, per germline (reference sequence). The CDR3 length is 13 residues. The trim removed 5 bases at V and 4 bases at J, leaving 3 bases unmatched. Profiled with immunoSEQ multiplex PCR; TCRdb holds only in-frame clones, not every one. The table lists over 80,000 clones, around nine tenths of them singletons. The sample here was peripheral blood, taken in the second trimester of pregnancy. This TCR derives from a female donor in good health, enrolled as a control in a pregnancy study. This chain uses TRBV7-9 with TRBJ2-5; 8 bases agree with TRBD2. CDR3 protein: CASSRGGGETQYF. The CDR3 DNA follows: TGTGCCAGCAGCCGGGGGGGAGGAGAGACCCAGTACTTC.